Below, one T cell receptor beta chain is given with its context. Other DNA sequences in this specimen translate into the identical CDR3. The entry originates in a study of control samples from healthy donors and cancer patients. Sequencing used immunoSEQ multiplex PCR; TCRdb keeps in-frame clones, though not all of them. The table records 150,000 to 200,000 clones, under 95% of them present only once. The material sequenced was blood. This clonotype was obtained from a woman aged 18-35 years in good health.

The CDR3 nucleotides read TGTGCCAGTAGTAACGGGGAGACCCAGTACTTC. Translating gives CASSNGETQYF. The chain carries TRBV19 and TRBJ2-5; D unclear. This CDR3 is 11 amino acids long. V lost 4 bases to trimming and J lost 5 bases, with 5 bases between them. The germline CDR1 and CDR2 sequences are LNHDA and SQIVND (reference sequence).